The entry that follows covers one T cell receptor (beta chain) sequence. Its antigen is as yet unknown. These data belong to a study of shared clonotypes between healthy human individuals. Study-level results: Rarefaction showed sorted-subset sequencing was incomplete despite large depth. Sharing across four donors was highest in naive CD4 (roughly 5%) and lowest in memory CD8 (about 0.4%).

Assay execution proceeded at the deep level. TCRdb's copy holds only in-frame clones and misses some; the assay was immunoSEQ multiplex PCR. The data contain around 2,000,000 clones, 90% to 95% of them seen just once; the ten biggest clones take up 0.13%. The clonotype originates from a man younger than 35 in good health. Input material: naive CD4+ T cells sorted from blood. The subset here: CD45RA+ positively selected.

The CDR3 is CASSVARHERGQFF. CDR3 bases: TGTGCCAGCAGCGTAGCAAGGCATGAGAGGGGGCAGTTCTTC. The V and J genes are TRBV9 and TRBJ2-1; tentatively, D is TRBD1 or TRBD2 (5 bases each). The V gene's germline CDR1 is SGDLS and CDR2 YYNGEE. The CDR3 extends over 14 amino acids. Trimming pared 0 bases from V and 12 bases from J, leaving 16 bases between.